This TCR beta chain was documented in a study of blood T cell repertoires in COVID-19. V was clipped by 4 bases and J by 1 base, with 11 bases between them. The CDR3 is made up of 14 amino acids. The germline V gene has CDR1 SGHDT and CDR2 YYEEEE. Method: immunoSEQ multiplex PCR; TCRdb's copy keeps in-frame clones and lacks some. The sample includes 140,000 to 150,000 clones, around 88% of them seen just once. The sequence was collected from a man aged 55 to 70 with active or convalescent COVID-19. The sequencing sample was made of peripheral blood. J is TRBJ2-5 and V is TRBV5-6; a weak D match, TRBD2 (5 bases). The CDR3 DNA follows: TGTGCCAGCAGCGGACCTAGCAGCCAAGAGACCCAGTACTTC. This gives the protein CASSGPSSQETQYF.